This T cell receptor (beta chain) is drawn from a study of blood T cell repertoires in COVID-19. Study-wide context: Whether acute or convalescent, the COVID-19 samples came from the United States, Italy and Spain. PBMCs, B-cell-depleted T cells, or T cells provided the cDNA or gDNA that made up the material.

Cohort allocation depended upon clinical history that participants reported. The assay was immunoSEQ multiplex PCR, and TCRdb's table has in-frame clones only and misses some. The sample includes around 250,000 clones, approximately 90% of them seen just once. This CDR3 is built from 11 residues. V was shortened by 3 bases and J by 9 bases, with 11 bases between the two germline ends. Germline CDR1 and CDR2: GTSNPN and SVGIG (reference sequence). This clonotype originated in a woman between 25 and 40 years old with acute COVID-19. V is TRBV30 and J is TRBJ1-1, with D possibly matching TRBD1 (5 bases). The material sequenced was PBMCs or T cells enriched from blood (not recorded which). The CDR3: CAWREQGKAFF. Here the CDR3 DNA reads TGTGCCTGGAGAGAGCAGGGAAAAGCTTTCTTT.